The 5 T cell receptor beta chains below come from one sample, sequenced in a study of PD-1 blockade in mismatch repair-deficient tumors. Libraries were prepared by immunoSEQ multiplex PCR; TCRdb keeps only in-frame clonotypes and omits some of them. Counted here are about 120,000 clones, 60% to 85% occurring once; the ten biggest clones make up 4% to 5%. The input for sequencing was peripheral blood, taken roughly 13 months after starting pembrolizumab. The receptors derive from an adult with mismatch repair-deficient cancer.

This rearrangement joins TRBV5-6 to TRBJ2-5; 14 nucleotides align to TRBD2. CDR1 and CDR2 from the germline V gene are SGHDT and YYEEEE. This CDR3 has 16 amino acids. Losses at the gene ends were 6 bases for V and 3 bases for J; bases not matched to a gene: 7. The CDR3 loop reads CASIPLTSGREETQYF. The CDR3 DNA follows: TGTGCCAGCATCCCTTTGACTAGCGGGAGGGAAGAGACCCAGTACTTC.

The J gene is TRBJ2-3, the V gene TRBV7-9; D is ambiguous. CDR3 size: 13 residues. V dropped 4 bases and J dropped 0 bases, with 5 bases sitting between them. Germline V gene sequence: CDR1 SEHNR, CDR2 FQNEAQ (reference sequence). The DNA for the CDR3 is TGTGCCAGCAGCTCTTCTAGCACAGATACGCAGTATTTT. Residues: CASSSSSTDTQYF. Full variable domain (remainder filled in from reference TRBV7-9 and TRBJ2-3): DTGVSQNPRHKITKRGQNVTFRCDPISEHNRLYWYRQTLGQGPEFLTYFQNEAQLEKSRLLSDRFSAERPKGSFSTLEIQRTEQGDSAMYLCASSSSSTDTQYFGPGTRLTVL.

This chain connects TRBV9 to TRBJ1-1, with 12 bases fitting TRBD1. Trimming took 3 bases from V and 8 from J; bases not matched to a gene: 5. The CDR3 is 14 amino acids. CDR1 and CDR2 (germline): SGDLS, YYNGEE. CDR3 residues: CASSAGQGAREAFF. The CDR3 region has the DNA TGTGCCAGCAGCGCGGGACAGGGGGCGAGGGAAGCTTTCTTT.

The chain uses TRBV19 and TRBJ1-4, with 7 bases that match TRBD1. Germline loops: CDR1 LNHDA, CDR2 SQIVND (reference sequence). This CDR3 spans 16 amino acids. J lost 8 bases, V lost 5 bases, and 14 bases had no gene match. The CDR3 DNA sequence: TGTGCCAGTAGTCCAAGAGGAACAGGGGACTACGAAAAACTGTTTTTT. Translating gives CASSPRGTGDYEKLFF.

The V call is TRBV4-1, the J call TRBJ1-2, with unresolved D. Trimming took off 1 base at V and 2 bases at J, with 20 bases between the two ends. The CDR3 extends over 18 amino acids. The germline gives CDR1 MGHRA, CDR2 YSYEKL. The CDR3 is CASSQGVIGNRLNYGYTF. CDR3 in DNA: TGCGCCAGCAGCCAAGGGGTCATAGGGAACAGATTAAACTATGGCTACACCTTC.